The present entry profiles one TCR beta chain with its context. Its target is not known. Clones were sequenced by immunoSEQ multiplex PCR, and TCRdb holds only the in-frame ones, with some missing. This repertoire shows 88,000 or so clones, roughly 90% found once; its top ten account for around 0.1%. This record comes from a study of graft-versus-host responses after intestinal transplantation. Across the study: Every recipient had anti-thymocyte globulin induction and 2 to 4 years of tacrolimus plus steroids.

The V and J ends lost 3 bases and 1 base respectively, with 10 bases between them. Germline CDR1 is SGDLS and CDR2 is YYNGEE. This CDR3 is 14 amino acids long. The chain employs TRBV9 and TRBJ1-1, with a possible D match to TRBD1 (6 bases). The material sequenced was unstimulated CD4+ T cells sorted from spleen or lymph node cells, taken before intestinal transplant. This receptor was taken from a human donor who received an intestinal transplant. This CDR3 reads CASSAGVQNTEAFF. CDR3 bases: TGTGCCAGCAGCGCAGGGGTCCAGAACACTGAAGCTTTCTTT.